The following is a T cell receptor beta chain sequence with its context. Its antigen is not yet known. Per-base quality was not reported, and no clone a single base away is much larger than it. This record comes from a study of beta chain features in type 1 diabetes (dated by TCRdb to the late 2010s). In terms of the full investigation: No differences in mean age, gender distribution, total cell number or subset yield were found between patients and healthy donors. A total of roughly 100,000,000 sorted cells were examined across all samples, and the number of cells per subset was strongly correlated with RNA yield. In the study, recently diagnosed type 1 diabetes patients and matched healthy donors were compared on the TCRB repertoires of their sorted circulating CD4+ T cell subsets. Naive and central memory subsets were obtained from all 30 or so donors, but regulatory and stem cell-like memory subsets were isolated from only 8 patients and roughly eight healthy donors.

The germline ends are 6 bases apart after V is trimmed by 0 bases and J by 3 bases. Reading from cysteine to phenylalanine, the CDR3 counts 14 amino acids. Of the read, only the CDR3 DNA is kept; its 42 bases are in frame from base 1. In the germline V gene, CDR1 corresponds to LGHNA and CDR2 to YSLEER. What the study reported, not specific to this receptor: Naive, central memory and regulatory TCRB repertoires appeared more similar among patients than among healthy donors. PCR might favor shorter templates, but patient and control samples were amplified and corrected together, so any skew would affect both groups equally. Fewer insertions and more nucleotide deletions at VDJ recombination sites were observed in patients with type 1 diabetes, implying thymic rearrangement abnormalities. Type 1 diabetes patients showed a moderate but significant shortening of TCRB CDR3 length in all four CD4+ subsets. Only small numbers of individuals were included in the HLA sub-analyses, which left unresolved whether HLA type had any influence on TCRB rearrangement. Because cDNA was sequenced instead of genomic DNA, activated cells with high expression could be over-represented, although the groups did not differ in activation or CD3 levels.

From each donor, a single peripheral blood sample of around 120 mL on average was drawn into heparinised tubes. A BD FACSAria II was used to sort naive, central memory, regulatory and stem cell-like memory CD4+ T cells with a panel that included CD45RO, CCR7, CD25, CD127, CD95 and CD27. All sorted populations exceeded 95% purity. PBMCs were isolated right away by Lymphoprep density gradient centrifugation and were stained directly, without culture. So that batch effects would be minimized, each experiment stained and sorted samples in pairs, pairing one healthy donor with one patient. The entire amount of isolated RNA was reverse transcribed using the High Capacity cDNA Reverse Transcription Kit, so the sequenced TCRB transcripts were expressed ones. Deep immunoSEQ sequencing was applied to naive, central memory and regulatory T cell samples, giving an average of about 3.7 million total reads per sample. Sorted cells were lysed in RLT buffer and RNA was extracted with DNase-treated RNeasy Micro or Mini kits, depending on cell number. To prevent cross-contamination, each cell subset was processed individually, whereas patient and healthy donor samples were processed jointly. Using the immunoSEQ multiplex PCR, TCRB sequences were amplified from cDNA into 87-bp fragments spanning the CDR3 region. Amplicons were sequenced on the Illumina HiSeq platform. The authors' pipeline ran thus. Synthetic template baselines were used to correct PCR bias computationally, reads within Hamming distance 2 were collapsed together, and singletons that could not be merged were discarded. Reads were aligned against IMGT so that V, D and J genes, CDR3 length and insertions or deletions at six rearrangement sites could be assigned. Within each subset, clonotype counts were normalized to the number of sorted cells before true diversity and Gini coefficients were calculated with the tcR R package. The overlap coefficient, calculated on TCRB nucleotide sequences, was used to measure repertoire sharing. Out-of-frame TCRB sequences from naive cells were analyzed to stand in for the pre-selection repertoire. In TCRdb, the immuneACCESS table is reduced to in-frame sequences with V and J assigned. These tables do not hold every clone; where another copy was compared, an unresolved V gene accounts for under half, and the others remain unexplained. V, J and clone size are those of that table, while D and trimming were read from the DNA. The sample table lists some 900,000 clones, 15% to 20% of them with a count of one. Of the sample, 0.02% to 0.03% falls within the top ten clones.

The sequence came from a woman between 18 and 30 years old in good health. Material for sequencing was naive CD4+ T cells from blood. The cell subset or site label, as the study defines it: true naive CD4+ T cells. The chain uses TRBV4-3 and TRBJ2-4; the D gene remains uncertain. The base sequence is TGCGCCAGCAGCCAAGATCAATACAAAAACATTCAGTACTTC. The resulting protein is CASSQDQYKNIQYF.